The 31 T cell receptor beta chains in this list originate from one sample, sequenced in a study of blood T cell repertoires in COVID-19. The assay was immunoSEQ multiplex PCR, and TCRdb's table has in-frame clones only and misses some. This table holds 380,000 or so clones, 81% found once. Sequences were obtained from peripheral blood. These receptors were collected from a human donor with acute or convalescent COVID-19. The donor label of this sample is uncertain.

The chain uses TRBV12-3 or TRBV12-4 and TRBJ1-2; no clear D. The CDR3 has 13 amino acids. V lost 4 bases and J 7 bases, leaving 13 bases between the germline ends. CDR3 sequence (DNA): TGTGCCAGCAGTTACGGCGGTCGTGGTGGCTACACCTTC. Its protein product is CASSYGGRGGYTF.

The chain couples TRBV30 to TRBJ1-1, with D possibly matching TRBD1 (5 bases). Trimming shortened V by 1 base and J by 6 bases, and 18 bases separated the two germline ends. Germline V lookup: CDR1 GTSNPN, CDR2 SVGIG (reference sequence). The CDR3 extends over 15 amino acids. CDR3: CAWSEGKGAKAEAFF. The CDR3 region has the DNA TGTGCCTGGAGTGAGGGCAAAGGGGCTAAGGCTGAAGCTTTCTTT.

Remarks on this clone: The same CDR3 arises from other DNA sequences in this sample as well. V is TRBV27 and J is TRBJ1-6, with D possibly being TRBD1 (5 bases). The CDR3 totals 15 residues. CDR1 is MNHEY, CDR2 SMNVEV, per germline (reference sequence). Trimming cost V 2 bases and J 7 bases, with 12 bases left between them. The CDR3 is CASSLRAGMNSPLHF. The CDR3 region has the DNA TGTGCCAGCAGTTTACGGGCAGGGATGAATTCACCCCTCCACTTT.

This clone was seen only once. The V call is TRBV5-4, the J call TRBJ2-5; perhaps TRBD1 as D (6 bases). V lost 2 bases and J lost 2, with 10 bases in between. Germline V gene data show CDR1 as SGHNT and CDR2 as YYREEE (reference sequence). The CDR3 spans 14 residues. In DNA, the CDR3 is TGTGCCAGCAGCTTAAGGACAGCTCAAGAGACCCAGTACTTC. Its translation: CASSLRTAQETQYF.

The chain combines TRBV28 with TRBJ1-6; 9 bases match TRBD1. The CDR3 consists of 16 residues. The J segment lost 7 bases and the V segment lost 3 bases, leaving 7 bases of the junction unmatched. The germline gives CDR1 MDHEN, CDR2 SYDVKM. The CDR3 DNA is TGTGCCAGCAGTTTGGGGATGGGACAGGGAAATTCACCCCTCCACTTT. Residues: CASSLGMGQGNSPLHF.

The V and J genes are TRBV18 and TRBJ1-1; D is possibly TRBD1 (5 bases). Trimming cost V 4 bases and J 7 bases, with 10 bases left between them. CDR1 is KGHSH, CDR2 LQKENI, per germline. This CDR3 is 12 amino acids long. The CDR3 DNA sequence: TGTGCCAGCTCACAGACAGCTAATGAAGCTTTCTTT. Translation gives CASSQTANEAFF.

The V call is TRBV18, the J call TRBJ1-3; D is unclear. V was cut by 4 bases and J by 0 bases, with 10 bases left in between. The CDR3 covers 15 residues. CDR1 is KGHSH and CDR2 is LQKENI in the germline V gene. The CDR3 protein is CASSREDFSGNTIYF. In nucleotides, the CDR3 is TGTGCCAGCTCACGAGAGGACTTCTCTGGAAACACCATATATTTT. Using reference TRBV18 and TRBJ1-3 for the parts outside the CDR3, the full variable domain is NAGVMQNPRHLVRRRGQEARLRCSPMKGHSHVYWYRQLPEEGLKFMVYLQKENIIDESGMPKERFSAEFPKEGPSILRIQQVVRGDSAAYFCASSREDFSGNTIYFGEGSWLTVV.

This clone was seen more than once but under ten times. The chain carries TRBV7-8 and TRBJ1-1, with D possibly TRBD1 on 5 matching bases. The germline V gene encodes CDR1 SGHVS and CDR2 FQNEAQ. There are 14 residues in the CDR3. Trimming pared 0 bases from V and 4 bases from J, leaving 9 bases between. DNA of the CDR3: TGTGCCAGCAGCTTAGCGCTAAGGGGCACTGAAGCTTTCTTT. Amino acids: CASSLALRGTEAFF. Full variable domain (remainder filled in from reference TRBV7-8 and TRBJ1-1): GAGVSQSPRYKVAKRGQDVALRCDPISGHVSLFWYQQALGQGPEFLTYFQNEAQLDKSGLPSDRFFAERPEGSVSTLKIQRTQQEDSAVYLCASSLALRGTEAFFGQGTRLTVV.

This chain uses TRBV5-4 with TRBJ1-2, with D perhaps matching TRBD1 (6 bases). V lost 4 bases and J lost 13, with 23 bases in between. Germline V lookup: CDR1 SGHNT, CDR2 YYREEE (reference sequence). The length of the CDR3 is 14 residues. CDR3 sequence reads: CASSPSQGRSGSTF. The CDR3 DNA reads TGTGCCAGCAGCCCCTCACAGGGCCGATCCGGGTCCACCTTC.

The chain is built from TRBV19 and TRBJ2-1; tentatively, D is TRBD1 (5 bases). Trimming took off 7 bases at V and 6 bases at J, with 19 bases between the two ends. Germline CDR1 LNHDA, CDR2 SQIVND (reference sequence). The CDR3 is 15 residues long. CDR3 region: CASMPRTLDPNEQFF. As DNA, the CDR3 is TGTGCCAGTATGCCGAGGACATTAGATCCCAATGAGCAGTTCTTC.

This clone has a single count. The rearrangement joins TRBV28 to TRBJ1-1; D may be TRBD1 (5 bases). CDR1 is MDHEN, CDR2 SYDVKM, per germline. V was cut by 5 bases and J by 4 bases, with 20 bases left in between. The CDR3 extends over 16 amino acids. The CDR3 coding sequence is TGTGCCAGCAGTCTCCATTCAGGGTATAGGGCCACTGAAGCTTTCTTT. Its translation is CASSLHSGYRATEAFF.

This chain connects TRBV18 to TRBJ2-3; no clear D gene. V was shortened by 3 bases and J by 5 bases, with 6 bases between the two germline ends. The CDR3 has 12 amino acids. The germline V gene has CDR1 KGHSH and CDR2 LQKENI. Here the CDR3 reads CASSPQEDTQYF. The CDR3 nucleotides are TGTGCCAGCTCACCCCAGGAAGATACGCAGTATTTT.

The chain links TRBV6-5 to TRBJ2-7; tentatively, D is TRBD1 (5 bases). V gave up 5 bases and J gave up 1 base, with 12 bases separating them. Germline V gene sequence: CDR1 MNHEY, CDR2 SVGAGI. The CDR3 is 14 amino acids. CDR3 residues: CASSKQQGSYEQYF. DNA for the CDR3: TGTGCCAGCAGTAAGCAGCAGGGATCCTACGAGCAGTACTTC.

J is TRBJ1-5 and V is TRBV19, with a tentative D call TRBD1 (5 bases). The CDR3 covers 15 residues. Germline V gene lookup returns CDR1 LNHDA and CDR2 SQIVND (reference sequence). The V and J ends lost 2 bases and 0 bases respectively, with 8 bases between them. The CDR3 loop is CASSIQGSSNQPQHF. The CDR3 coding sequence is TGTGCCAGTAGTATACAGGGATCTAGCAATCAGCCCCAGCATTTT.

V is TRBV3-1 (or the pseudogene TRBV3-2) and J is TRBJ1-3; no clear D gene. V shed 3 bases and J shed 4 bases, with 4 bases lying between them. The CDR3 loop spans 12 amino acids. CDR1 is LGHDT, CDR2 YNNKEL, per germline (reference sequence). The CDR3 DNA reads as TGTGCCAGCAGCCAGCAGGGAAACACCATATATTTT. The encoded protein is CASSQQGNTIYF.

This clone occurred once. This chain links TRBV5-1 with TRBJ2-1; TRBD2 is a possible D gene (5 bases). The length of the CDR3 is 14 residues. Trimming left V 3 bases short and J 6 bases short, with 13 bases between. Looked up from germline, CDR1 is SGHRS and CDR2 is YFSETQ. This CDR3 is CASSSPSGTNEQFF. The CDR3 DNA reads TGCGCCAGCAGCTCTCCGAGCGGAACCAATGAGCAGTTCTTC.

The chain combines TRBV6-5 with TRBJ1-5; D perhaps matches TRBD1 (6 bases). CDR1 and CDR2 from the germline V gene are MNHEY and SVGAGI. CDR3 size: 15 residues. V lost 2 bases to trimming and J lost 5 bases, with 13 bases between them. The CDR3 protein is CASSYTRDKYQPQHF. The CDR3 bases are TGTGCCAGCAGTTACACACGGGACAAGTATCAGCCCCAGCATTTT.

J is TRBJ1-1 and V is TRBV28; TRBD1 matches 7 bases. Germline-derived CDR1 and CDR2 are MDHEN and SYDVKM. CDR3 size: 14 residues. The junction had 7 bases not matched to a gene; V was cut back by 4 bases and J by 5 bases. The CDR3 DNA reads TGTGCCAGCAGTTCCGACAGGGTGGGAACTGAAGCTTTCTTT. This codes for CASSSDRVGTEAFF.

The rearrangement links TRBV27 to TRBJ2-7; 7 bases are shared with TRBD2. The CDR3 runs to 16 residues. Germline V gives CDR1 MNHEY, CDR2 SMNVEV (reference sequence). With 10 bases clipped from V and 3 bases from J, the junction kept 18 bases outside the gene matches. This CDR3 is CATTPGHGRGDYEQYF. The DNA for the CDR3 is TGTGCCACCACCCCCGGTCACGGTCGGGGGGACTACGAGCAGTACTTC.

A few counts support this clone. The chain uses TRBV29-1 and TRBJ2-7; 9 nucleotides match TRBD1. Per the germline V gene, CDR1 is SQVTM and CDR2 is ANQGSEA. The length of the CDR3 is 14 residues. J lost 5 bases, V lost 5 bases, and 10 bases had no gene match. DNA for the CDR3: TGCAGCGTTATCCTGACAGGGGGGAGCGACGAGCAGTACTTC. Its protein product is CSVILTGGSDEQYF.

CDR3 in DNA: TGTGCCAGCAGCCGGACCACTAGTAATAACTATGGCTACACCTTC. Its translation: CASSRTTSNNYGYTF. The rearrangement joins TRBV3-1 (or the pseudogene TRBV3-2) to TRBJ1-2; D is uncertain. Trimming pared 4 bases from V and 1 base from J, leaving 13 bases between. This CDR3 has 15 amino acids. CDR1 and CDR2 (germline): LGHDT, YNNKEL (reference sequence).

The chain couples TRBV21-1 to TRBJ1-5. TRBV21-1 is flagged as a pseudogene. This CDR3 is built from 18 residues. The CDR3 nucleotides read TGTGCCAGCAGCAAACCGGAGGAAGGAGGGGCAAGCAATCAGCCCCAGCATTTT. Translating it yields CASSKPEEGGASNQPQHF.

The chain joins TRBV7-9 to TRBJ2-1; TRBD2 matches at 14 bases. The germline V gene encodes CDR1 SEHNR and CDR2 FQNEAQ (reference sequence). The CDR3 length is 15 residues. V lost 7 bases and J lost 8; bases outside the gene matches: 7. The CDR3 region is CASTMGLAGADEQFF. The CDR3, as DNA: TGTGCCAGCACTATGGGACTAGCGGGAGCCGATGAGCAGTTCTTC.

Here the CDR3 reads CASSFTNSRPGHF. CDR3 nucleotide sequence: TGTGCCAGCAGTTTCACCAACTCAAGGCCGGGGCATTTT. The chain is built from TRBV6-2 or TRBV6-3 and TRBJ1-5; no firm D call. Trimming took off 4 bases at V and 15 bases at J, with 19 bases between the two ends. The germline gives CDR1 MNHEY, CDR2 SVGEGT. The CDR3 has 13 amino acids.

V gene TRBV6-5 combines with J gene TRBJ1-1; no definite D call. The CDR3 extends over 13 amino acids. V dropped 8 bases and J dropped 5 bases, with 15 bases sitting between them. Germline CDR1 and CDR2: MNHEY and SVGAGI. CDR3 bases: TGTGCCAGCCTTCCCAGTCTAGGTACTGAAGCTTTCTTT. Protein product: CASLPSLGTEAFF.

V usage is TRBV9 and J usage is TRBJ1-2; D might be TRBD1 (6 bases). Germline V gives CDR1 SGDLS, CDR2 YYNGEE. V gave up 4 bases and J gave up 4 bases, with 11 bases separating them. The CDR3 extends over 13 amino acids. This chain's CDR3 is CASSSGQPYGYTF. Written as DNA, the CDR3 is TGTGCCAGCAGCTCCGGACAGCCCTATGGCTACACCTTC.

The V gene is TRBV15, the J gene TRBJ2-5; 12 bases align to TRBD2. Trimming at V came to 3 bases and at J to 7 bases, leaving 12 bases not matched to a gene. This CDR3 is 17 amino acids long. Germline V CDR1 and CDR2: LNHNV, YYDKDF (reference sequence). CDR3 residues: CATSRASGGDPRGTQYF. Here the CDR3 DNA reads TGTGCCACCAGCAGGGCTAGCGGGGGGGACCCACGGGGGACCCAGTACTTC.

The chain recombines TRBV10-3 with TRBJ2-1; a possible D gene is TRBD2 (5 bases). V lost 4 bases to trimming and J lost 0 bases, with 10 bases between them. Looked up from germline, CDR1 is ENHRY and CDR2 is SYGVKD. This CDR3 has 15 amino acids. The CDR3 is CAISGSGPSYNEQFF. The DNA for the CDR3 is TGTGCCATCAGTGGAAGCGGCCCCTCCTACAATGAGCAGTTCTTC.

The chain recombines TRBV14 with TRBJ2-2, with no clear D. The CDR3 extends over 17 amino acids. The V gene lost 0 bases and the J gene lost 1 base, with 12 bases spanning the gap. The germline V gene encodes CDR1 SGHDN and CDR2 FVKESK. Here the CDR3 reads CASSQDLLAQNTGELFF. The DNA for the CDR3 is TGTGCCAGCAGCCAAGATCTTTTAGCACAGAACACCGGGGAGCTGTTTTTT.

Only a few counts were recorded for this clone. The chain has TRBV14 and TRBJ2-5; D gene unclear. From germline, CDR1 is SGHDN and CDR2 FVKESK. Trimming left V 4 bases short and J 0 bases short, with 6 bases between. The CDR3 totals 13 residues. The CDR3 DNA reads TGTGCCAGCAGCCCGAGGAACCAAGAGACCCAGTACTTC. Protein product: CASSPRNQETQYF.

CDR3 amino acids: CASSRDYPSTDTQYF. CDR3 sequence (DNA): TGTGCCAGCAGCCGCGACTATCCTAGCACAGATACGCAGTATTTT. This rearrangement joins TRBV5-5 to TRBJ2-3; TRBD2 might be the D (5 bases). CDR1 and CDR2 (germline): SGHKS, YYEKEE (reference sequence). The CDR3 spans 15 residues. V lost 4 bases and J 0 bases, leaving 12 bases between the germline ends.